This T cell receptor (beta chain) came from a study of blood T cell repertoires in COVID-19. The CDR3 runs 15 residues. The ends were cut back, 4 bases at V and 4 bases at J, with 16 bases in the middle. In germline, CDR1 is LNHDA, CDR2 SQIVND (reference sequence). Sequencing used immunoSEQ multiplex PCR; TCRdb keeps in-frame clones, though not all of them. In the table there are about 57,000 clones, roughly four fifths of which are singletons. The chain uses TRBV19 and TRBJ1-1, with D possibly being TRBD1 (5 bases). The TCR comes from a woman at least 80 years old with acute or convalescent COVID-19. Sequencing input: peripheral blood. CDR3 loop: CASSTGGSLGTEAFF. The CDR3 DNA is TGTGCCAGTAGTACTGGGGGGAGCCTGGGCACTGAAGCTTTCTTT.